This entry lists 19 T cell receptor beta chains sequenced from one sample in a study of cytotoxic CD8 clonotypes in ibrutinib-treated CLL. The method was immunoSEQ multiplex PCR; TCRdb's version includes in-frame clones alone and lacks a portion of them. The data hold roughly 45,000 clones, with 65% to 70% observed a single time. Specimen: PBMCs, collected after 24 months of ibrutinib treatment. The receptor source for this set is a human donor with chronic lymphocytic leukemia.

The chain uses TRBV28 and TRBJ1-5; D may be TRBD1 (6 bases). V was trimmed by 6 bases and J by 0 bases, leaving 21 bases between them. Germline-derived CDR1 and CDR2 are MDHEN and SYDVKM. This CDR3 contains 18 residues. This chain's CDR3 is CASSTPERGTDSNQPQHF. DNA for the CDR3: TGTGCCAGCAGCACCCCAGAGAGGGGGACGGATAGCAATCAGCCCCAGCATTTT. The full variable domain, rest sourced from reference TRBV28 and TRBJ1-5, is DVKVTQSSRYLVKRTGEKVFLECVQDMDHENMFWYRQDPGLGLRLIYFSYDVKMKEKGDIPEGYSVSREKKERFSLILESASTNQTSMYLCASSTPERGTDSNQPQHFGDGTRLSIL.

Written as DNA, the CDR3 is TGTGCCAGCAGACTTAACGGGGGGGCGGGATACGAGCAGTACTTC. Protein product: CASRLNGGAGYEQYF. V and J are TRBV6-5 and TRBJ2-7, with 8 bases that match TRBD2. After removal of 6 bases from V and 4 bases from J, the junction contained 11 bases not matched to a gene. The CDR3 runs 15 residues. Germline CDR1 reads MNHEY; CDR2 reads SVGAGI.

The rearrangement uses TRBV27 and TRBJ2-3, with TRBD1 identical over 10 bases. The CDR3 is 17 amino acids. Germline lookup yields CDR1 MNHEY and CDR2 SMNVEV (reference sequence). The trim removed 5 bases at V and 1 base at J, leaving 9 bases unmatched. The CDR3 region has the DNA TGTGCCAGCAGTACTTCCCCCGGGACAGGGGGCACAGATACGCAGTATTTT. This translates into CASSTSPGTGGTDTQYF.

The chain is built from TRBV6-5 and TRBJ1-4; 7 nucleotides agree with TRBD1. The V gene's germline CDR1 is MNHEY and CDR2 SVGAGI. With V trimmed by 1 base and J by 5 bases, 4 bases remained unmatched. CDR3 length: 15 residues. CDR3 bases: TGTGCCAGCAGTTACTATGAGGACAGGAATGAAAAACTGTTTTTT. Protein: CASSYYEDRNEKLFF.

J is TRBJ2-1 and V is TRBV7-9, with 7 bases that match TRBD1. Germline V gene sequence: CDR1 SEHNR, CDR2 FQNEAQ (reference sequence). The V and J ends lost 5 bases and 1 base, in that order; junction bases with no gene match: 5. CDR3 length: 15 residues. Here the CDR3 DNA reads TGTGCCAGCAGCCCCCAGGGGGTATCCTACAATGAGCAGTTCTTC. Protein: CASSPQGVSYNEQFF.

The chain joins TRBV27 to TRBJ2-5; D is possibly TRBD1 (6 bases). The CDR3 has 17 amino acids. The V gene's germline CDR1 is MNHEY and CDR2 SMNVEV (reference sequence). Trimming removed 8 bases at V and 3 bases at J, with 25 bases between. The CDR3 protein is CASSLSGFLGTKETQYF. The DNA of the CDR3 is TGTGCCAGCTCTCTTAGTGGGTTTTTGGGGACAAAAGAGACCCAGTACTTC.

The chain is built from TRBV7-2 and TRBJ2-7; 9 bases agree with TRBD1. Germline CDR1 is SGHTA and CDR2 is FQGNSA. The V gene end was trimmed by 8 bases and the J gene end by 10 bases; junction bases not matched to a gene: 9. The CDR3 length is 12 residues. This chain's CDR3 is CASGSRQGDQYF. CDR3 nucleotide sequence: TGTGCCAGCGGCTCGAGACAGGGGGATCAGTACTTC.

The CDR3 nucleotides are TGTGCCAGCAGCTTGGTTGGGAGTGGAGAGACCCAGTACTTC. Translation gives CASSLVGSGETQYF. The V gene is TRBV7-3, the J gene TRBJ2-5, with TRBD2 as a possible D gene (5 bases). The germline gives CDR1 SGHTA, CDR2 FQGTGA. V was cut by 3 bases and J by 4 bases, with 12 bases left in between. This CDR3 region has 14 residues. Full variable domain (outside the CDR3, taken from reference TRBV7-3 and TRBJ2-5): GAGVSQTPSNKVTEKGKYVELRCDPISGHTALYWYRQSLGQGPEFLIYFQGTGAADDSGLPNDRFFAVRPEGSVSTLKIQRTERGDSAVYLCASSLVGSGETQYFGPGTRLLVL.

CDR3 bases: TGTGCCAGCAGCGTAGTGGGGGACACTGAAGCTTTCTTT. Protein product: CASSVVGDTEAFF. The chain joins TRBV9 to TRBJ1-1, with TRBD1 as a possible D gene (5 bases). This CDR3 contains 13 residues. Germline CDR1 reads SGDLS; CDR2 reads YYNGEE. V was pared by 0 bases and J by 3 bases, with 6 bases between.

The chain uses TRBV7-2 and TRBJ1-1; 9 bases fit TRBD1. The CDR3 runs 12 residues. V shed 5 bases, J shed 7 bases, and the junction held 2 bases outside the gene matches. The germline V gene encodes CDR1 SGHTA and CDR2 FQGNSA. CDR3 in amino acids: CASSRDRDEAFF. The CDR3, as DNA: TGTGCCAGCAGCCGGGACAGGGATGAAGCTTTCTTT.

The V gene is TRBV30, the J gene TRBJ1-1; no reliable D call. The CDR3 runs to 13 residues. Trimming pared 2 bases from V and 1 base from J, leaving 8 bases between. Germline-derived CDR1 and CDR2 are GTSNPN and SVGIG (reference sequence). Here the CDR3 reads CAWSLQQNTEAFF. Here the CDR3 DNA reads TGTGCCTGGAGTTTACAGCAGAACACTGAAGCTTTCTTT.

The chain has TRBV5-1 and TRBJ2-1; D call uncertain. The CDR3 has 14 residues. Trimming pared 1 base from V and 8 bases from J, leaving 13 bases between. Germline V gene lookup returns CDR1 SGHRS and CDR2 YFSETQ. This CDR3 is CASSLHPGNDEQFF. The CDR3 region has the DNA TGCGCCAGCAGCTTGCACCCAGGAAACGATGAGCAGTTCTTC.

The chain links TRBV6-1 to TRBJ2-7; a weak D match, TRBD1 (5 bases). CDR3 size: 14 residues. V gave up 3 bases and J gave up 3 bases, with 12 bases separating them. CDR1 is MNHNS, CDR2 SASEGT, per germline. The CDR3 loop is CASSDRVGIYEQYF. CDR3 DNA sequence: TGTGCCAGCAGTGACAGGGTAGGGATCTACGAGCAGTACTTC.

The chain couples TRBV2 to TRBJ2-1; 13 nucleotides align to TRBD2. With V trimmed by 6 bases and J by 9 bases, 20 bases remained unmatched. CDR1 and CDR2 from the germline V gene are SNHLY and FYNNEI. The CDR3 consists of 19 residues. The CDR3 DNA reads TGTGCCAGCAGGACTCCGGGACTAGCGGGAAGGGAAGCACGGGGTGAGCAGTTCTTC. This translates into CASRTPGLAGREARGEQFF.

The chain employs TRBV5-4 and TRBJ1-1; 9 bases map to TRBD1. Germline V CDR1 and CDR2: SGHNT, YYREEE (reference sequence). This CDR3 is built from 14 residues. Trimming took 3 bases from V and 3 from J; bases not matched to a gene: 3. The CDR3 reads CASSSGQGYTEAFF. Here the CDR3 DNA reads TGTGCCAGCAGCTCGGGACAGGGATACACTGAAGCTTTCTTT.

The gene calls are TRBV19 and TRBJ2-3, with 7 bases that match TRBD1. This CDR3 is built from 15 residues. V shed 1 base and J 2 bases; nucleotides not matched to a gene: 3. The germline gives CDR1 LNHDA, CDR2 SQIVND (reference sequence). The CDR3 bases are TGTGCCAGTAGTATAGGGGACAGCGACACAGATACGCAGTATTTT. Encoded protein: CASSIGDSDTDTQYF.

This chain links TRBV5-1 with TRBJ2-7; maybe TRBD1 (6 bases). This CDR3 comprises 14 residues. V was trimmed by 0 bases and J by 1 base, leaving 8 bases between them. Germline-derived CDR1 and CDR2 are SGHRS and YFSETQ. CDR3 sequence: CASSLVGQSYEQYF. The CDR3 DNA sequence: TGCGCCAGCAGCTTGGTTGGACAGTCCTACGAGCAGTACTTC.

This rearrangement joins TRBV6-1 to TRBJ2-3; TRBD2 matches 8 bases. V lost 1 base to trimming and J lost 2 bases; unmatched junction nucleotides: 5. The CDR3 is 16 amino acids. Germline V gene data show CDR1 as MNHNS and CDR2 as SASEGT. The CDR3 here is CASSEGLAGFTDTQYF. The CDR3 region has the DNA TGTGCCAGCAGTGAAGGGCTAGCGGGTTTCACAGATACGCAGTATTTT.

CDR3 nucleotide sequence: TGTGCCAGCAGTTATAGTCGTGCTACCCTCTTAAGCGGCTACACCTTC. This gives the protein CASSYSRATLLSGYTF. This chain links TRBV27 with TRBJ1-2; no firm D call. The CDR3 consists of 16 residues. Trimming took 4 bases from V and 8 from J, leaving 23 bases between them. The germline V gene encodes CDR1 MNHEY and CDR2 SMNVEV (reference sequence).